Each of the 6 T cell receptor beta chains below was sequenced from the same sample in a study of cytomegalovirus exposure and HLA in healthy donors. PCR involved 60 Vbeta and 13 Jbeta primers. TCRdb keeps only in-frame clones here, not all; method: immunoSEQ multiplex PCR. The data contain some 110,000 clones, roughly four fifths of them singletons. The sample was PBMCs. These receptors came from a man aged 45 to 65 in good health and CMV-seronegative.

The chain has TRBV19 and TRBJ2-7; D is uncertain. This CDR3 is 14 amino acids long. V shed 4 bases and J shed 0 bases, with 10 bases lying between them. Looked up from germline, CDR1 is LNHDA and CDR2 is SQIVND (reference sequence). This chain's CDR3 is CASSKGSDSYEQYV. The CDR3 coding sequence is TGTGCCAGTAGTAAGGGTTCGGACTCCTACGAGCAGTACGTC.

The rearrangement links TRBV10-2 to TRBJ2-1; D is possibly TRBD2 (6 bases). This CDR3 has 14 residues. Deletions cut 4 bases from V and 7 bases from J, with 14 bases between. The germline CDR1 and CDR2 sequences are WSHSY and SAAADI. The CDR3 spells CASSVGRGGNEQFF. Written as DNA, the CDR3 is TGCGCCAGCAGTGTAGGGCGGGGTGGAAATGAGCAGTTCTTC.

The chain links TRBV4-1 to TRBJ2-3; the match to TRBD2 covers 14 bases. Per the germline V gene, CDR1 is MGHRA and CDR2 is YSYEKL. This CDR3 contains 17 residues. The trim removed 2 bases at V and 1 base at J, leaving 2 bases unmatched. The CDR3 DNA sequence: TGCGCCAGCAGCCAATCGGGACTAGCGGGGGGCACAGATACGCAGTATTTT. This codes for CASSQSGLAGGTDTQYF.

The gene calls are TRBV7-9 and TRBJ1-2; TRBD1 agrees at 8 bases. CDR1 SEHNR and CDR2 FQNEAQ come from the germline V gene (reference sequence). CDR3 length equals 17 residues. Germline trimming cut 3 bases from V and 0 bases from J; bases unmatched to any gene: 9. Here the CDR3 reads CASSFPGQASANYGYTF. As DNA, the CDR3 is TGTGCCAGCAGCTTCCCGGGACAGGCCTCCGCTAACTATGGCTACACCTTC.

This chain uses TRBV9 with TRBJ2-3; 15 bases agree with TRBD2. V lost 5 bases, J lost 5 bases, and 9 bases stayed unmatched. The CDR3 runs 17 residues. CDR1 SGDLS and CDR2 YYNGEE come from the germline V gene. The CDR3 is CASRRTSGGAGLDTQYF. The CDR3 region has the DNA TGTGCCAGCAGAAGGACTAGCGGGGGGGCCGGTTTAGATACGCAGTATTTT.

The V gene is TRBV7-9, the J gene TRBJ2-6, with unresolved D. Trimming shortened V by 4 bases and J by 0 bases, and 7 bases separated the two germline ends. The CDR3 extends over 15 amino acids. Germline loops: CDR1 SEHNR, CDR2 FQNEAQ (reference sequence). The DNA of the CDR3 is TGTGCCAGCAGCTCGCAGATCTCTGGGGCCAACGTCCTGACTTTC. Protein sequence: CASSSQISGANVLTF.